These 17 T cell receptor beta chains originate from one sample sequenced in a study of T cell repertoires in cytomegalovirus infection. Their antigens are not known. TCRdb called the reads again in MiXCR, with one record for every CDR3 protein. The sample lists 750,000 to 900,000 distinct CDR3 sequences, 25% to 35% seen once, with over 10% in the top ten. Sequences were derived from cultured CD8+ T cells from PBMCs, sampled from culture after CMV antigen stimulation. The receptors were gathered from a human donor in good health (CMV status not recorded). Some clones in this sample may be carry-over from other donors' samples.

The chain combines TRBV7-6 with TRBJ2-1, with 7 bases lining up with TRBD2. From germline, CDR1 is SGHVS and CDR2 FNYEAQ. The CDR3 covers 16 residues. Trimming took 2 bases from V and 6 from J; bases not matched to a gene: 10. The CDR3 DNA reads as TGTGCCAGCAGCTTAACTTTGGTGGGACTATCCAATGAGCAGTTCTTC. This translates into CASSLTLVGLSNEQFF.

The chain has TRBV7-4 and TRBJ1-4; no reliable D call. Germline V gene sequence: CDR1 SGHVT, CDR2 SQSDAQ. V was pared by 0 bases and J by 15 bases, with 11 bases between. The CDR3 is 12 amino acids. The CDR3 nucleotides are TGTGCCAGCAGCTTAGCGCGAGATGAGGTGTTTTTT. Its translation: CASSLARDEVFF.

A few counts support this clonotype. The chain combines TRBV7-2 with TRBJ2-5; 9 nucleotides match TRBD1. CDR1 is SGHTA, CDR2 FQGNSA, per germline. The CDR3 loop spans 17 amino acids. V was clipped by 5 bases and J by 7 bases; unmatched bases: 17. The DNA of the CDR3 is TGTGCCAGCAGCCAATTTCCCGGGACAGGGCCCTCCGGGACCCAGTACTTC. Translation: CASSQFPGTGPSGTQYF.

J is TRBJ2-2 and V is TRBV11-2, with 9 bases lining up with TRBD1. Unmatched junction bases numbered 3, after V lost 7 bases and J lost 6 bases. CDR3 length equals 13 residues. Germline assignment: CDR1 SGHAT and CDR2 FQNNGV. The CDR3 spells CASKDRGPGELFF. The DNA for the CDR3 is TGTGCCAGCAAGGACAGGGGCCCCGGGGAGCTGTTTTTT.

This clonotype turned up a few times. The chain recombines TRBV20-1 with TRBJ2-7, with D perhaps matching TRBD2 (6 bases). Trimming removed 6 bases from V and 0 bases from J, with 12 bases in between. This CDR3 has 13 residues. Germline-derived CDR1 and CDR2 are DFQATT and SNEGSKA (reference sequence). CDR3 in DNA: TGCAGTGCCCGGGAGTACAGCTCCTACGAGCAGTACTTC. Protein sequence: CSAREYSSYEQYF.

In its sample, this clonotype was seen a few times. The chain joins TRBV19 to TRBJ1-2, with a weak D call TRBD1 (6 bases). V was shortened by 3 bases and J by 6 bases, with 17 bases between the two germline ends. The length of the CDR3 is 15 residues. The germline gives CDR1 LNHDA, CDR2 SQIVND (reference sequence). The chain's CDR3 is CASSMSPGARDGYTF. In nucleotides, the CDR3 is TGTGCCAGTAGTATGTCTCCAGGGGCGAGAGATGGCTACACCTTC.

This clonotype was seen more than once but under ten times. The chain combines TRBV10-3 with TRBJ2-7, with a possible D match to TRBD2 (5 bases). V was clipped by 2 bases and J by 4 bases, with 12 bases between them. CDR3 size: 14 residues. Germline-derived CDR1 and CDR2 are ENHRY and SYGVKD. Here the CDR3 DNA reads TGTGCCATCAGTGAGCCCGGGGAGAGATACGAGCAGTACTTC. Translating gives CAISEPGERYEQYF.

V usage is TRBV3-1 and J usage is TRBJ1-5; D remains unclear. CDR1 is LGHDT, CDR2 YNNKEL, per germline (reference sequence). This CDR3 comprises 15 residues. Trimming left V 0 bases short and J 5 bases short, with 11 bases between. The CDR3 protein is CASSQDPRAHQPQHF. CDR3 sequence (DNA): TGTGCCAGCAGCCAAGACCCTAGGGCCCATCAGCCCCAGCATTTT.

This clonotype has more than one count but fewer than ten. This CDR3 is CASSPHPVGNEQFF. The CDR3 nucleotides read TGTGCCAGCAGCCCCCACCCAGTAGGCAATGAGCAGTTCTTC. This chain joins TRBV7-6 and TRBJ2-1, with unresolved D. Germline CDR1 SGHVS, CDR2 FNYEAQ. This CDR3 is built from 14 residues. V was trimmed by 5 bases and J by 6 bases, leaving 14 bases between them.

This rearrangement joins TRBV12-3 or TRBV12-4 to TRBJ1-2; 8 bases line up with TRBD1. This CDR3 has 12 residues. The V segment lost 6 bases and the J segment 7 bases; nucleotides outside the gene matches: 4. The DNA of the CDR3 is TGTGCCAGCAGGGGGACAGGCTCTGGCTACACCTTC. It is translated as CASRGTGSGYTF.

V is TRBV7-6 and J is TRBJ2-1; 8 nucleotides line up with TRBD2. The CDR3 is made up of 14 amino acids. Germline-derived CDR1 and CDR2 are SGHVS and FNYEAQ. V was clipped by 3 bases and J by 7 bases; unmatched bases: 5. DNA of the CDR3: TGTGCCAGCAGCTTCGGGGGGGGATCTAATGAGCAGTTCTTC. This gives the protein CASSFGGGSNEQFF.

The chain combines TRBV6-6 with TRBJ2-1; 8 bases agree with TRBD2. CDR1 MNHNY and CDR2 SVGAGI come from the germline V gene (reference sequence). The junction had 14 bases not matched to a gene; V was cut back by 1 base and J by 0 bases. The CDR3 covers 20 residues. The CDR3 DNA is TGTGCCAGCAGTTACTTTCTTTTGCGGGAGGACCTGAGCTCCTACAATGAGCAGTTCTTC. Residues: CASSYFLLREDLSSYNEQFF.

This clonotype was detected only a few times. This chain connects TRBV27 to TRBJ2-5, with a possible D match to TRBD2 (5 bases). This CDR3 is built from 14 residues. Germline CDR1 MNHEY, CDR2 SMNVEV (reference sequence). The ends were cut back, 5 bases at V and 5 bases at J, with 15 bases in the middle. For the CDR3, the DNA is TGTGCCAGCAGTCCCGGGGTAGCCGGGGAGACCCAGTACTTC. Residues: CASSPGVAGETQYF.

This clonotype has only a few counts. V is TRBV7-9 and J is TRBJ2-5, with 8 bases identical to TRBD1. The trim removed 4 bases at V and 5 bases at J, leaving 12 bases unmatched. The germline CDR1 and CDR2 sequences are SEHNR and FQNEAQ (reference sequence). This CDR3 has 16 amino acids. The CDR3 bases are TGTGCCAGCAGCTCCTCCCGAGGACAGGGAAGGGAGACCCAGTACTTC. Translation: CASSSSRGQGRETQYF.

The chain combines TRBV2 with TRBJ2-7; 7 positions match TRBD1. The length of the CDR3 is 13 residues. The germline CDR1 and CDR2 sequences are SNHLY and FYNNEI. J gave up 10 bases and V 8 bases, and 14 bases lay outside the gene matches. The CDR3 nucleotides are TGTGCCAGCCCCTCCGGGACAGCCGACTTTCAGTACGTC. Its translation is CASPSGTADFQYV.

The rearrangement links TRBV6-6 to TRBJ1-1, with D perhaps matching TRBD1 (5 bases). Germline V gene sequence: CDR1 MNHNY, CDR2 SVGAGI (reference sequence). This CDR3 has 15 amino acids. Trimming left V 0 bases short and J 2 bases short, with 10 bases between. In DNA form, the CDR3 reads TGTGCCAGCAGTTACTCGGAGGGGCGCAACACTGAAGCTTTCTTT. Amino acid sequence: CASSYSEGRNTEAFF.

V usage is TRBV27 and J usage is TRBJ2-1; D is undetermined. Germline assignment: CDR1 MNHEY and CDR2 SMNVEV (reference sequence). The CDR3 covers 16 residues. With 3 bases removed from V and 0 bases from J, the gap between germline ends came to 12 bases. The CDR3 sequence is CASSLASRSSYNEQFF. The CDR3 bases are TGTGCCAGCAGTTTGGCCAGCAGGAGCTCCTACAATGAGCAGTTCTTC.